This T cell receptor (beta chain) is from a study of cytomegalovirus exposure and HLA in healthy donors. This clone has a single count. What it recognizes is unknown. The PCR contained 60 Vbeta and 13 Jbeta primers. Produced via immunoSEQ multiplex PCR; TCRdb's table is partial and in-frame only. Of 150,000 or so clones listed, approximately 86% are singletons. Findings and limits, study-wide: Near-uniform donor sequencing depth was presumed by presence/absence analyses.

Germline V gives CDR1 MNHEY, CDR2 SVGAGI. Germline trimming cut 5 bases from V and 2 bases from J; bases unmatched to any gene: 5. The CDR3 extends over 15 amino acids. The V and J genes are TRBV6-5 and TRBJ2-7; 11 bases are shared with TRBD1. This TCR was recovered from a male donor in good health and CMV-seronegative. Sequencing was carried out using PBMCs. CDR3 sequence: CASSPGQGAAYEQYF. CDR3 DNA sequence: TGTGCCAGCAGTCCCGGACAGGGGGCAGCCTACGAGCAGTACTTC.